What follows is one T cell receptor (beta chain) and its context. Its target is unknown. This CDR3 comprises 13 residues. CDR1 is MNHEY, CDR2 SMNVEV, per germline (reference sequence). The data were obtained in a study of CXCR3-negative and CXCR3-positive naive CD8 T cells. Study results and limitations: Both of the naive subsets showed about the same high diversity, but memory CD8+ cells had much less. CXCR3-expressing naive cells carried TRB CDR3s more hydrophobic than those of CXCR3-negative naive cells.

In triplicate, each CD8+ T cell subset was sorted at fewer than 350,000 cells per replicate. Naive cells were sorted as CD45RO-, CCR7+, CD27+ and CD95-. UMI-tagged TRB cDNA libraries were built via 5' RACE. TCRdb re-called the 5' RACE reads, yielding one record per CDR3 amino acid sequence without DNA. The sample totals 100,000 to 150,000 distinct CDR3 sequences. Sample: naive CXCR3- CD8+ T cells from blood. Subset noted: CD45RO-CCR7+CD27+CD95- naive CD8+ T cells lacking CXCR3 (TNR3-). V is TRBV27 and J is TRBJ2-7; TCRdb calls TRBD1, which cannot be checked without DNA. This clonotype was sampled from a human donor in good health. Some clones in this sample may be carry-over from other donors' samples. CDR3 residues: CASTSGTSYEQYF.